These 21 T cell receptor beta chains originate from one sample sequenced in a study of blood T cell repertoires in COVID-19. Clones were sequenced by immunoSEQ multiplex PCR, and TCRdb holds only the in-frame ones, with some missing. The sample has roughly 300,000 clones, more than 85% seen once. Sequenced material: PBMCs or T cells enriched from blood (not recorded which). These TCRs come from a woman aged 30 to 39 who had recovered from COVID-19.

This sequence joins TRBV6-5 and TRBJ1-2; D might be TRBD1 (6 bases). CDR1 is MNHEY and CDR2 is SVGAGI in the germline V gene. The CDR3 length is 13 residues. Trimming shortened V by 2 bases and J by 4 bases, and 8 bases separated the two germline ends. The DNA of the CDR3 is TGTGCCAGCAGTTACACAGGGTTCTATGGCTACACCTTC. It yields the protein CASSYTGFYGYTF.

This chain joins TRBV19 and TRBJ1-4; TRBD1 matches at 8 bases. In germline, CDR1 is LNHDA, CDR2 SQIVND (reference sequence). V was pared by 5 bases and J by 8 bases, with 10 bases of the junction left unmatched. The CDR3 is 15 residues long. DNA for the CDR3: TGTGCCAGTAGTCCGACGGGACAGGAAAACGAAAAACTGTTTTTT. Protein: CASSPTGQENEKLFF. The full variable domain, completed using reference TRBV19 and TRBJ1-4, is DGGITQSPKYLFRKEGQNVTLSCEQNLNHDAMYWYRQDPGQGLRLIYYSQIVNDFQKGDIAEGYSVSREKKESFPLTVTSAQKNPTAFYLCASSPTGQENEKLFFGSGTQLSVL.

This chain links TRBV14 with TRBJ2-1; 10 bases are a match to TRBD2. The length of the CDR3 is 14 residues. Germline V gene data show CDR1 as SGHDN and CDR2 as FVKESK. V shed 1 base, J shed 12 bases, and the junction held 6 bases outside the gene matches. CDR3 loop: CASSQATSGQPQFF. CDR3 nucleotides: TGTGCCAGCAGCCAAGCGACTAGCGGGCAACCGCAGTTCTTC.

This chain links TRBV27 with TRBJ2-1, with TRBD1 matching 9 bases. The CDR3 is made up of 14 amino acids. V lost 8 bases and J lost 5; bases outside the gene matches: 7. Germline V gene lookup returns CDR1 MNHEY and CDR2 SMNVEV (reference sequence). In DNA form, the CDR3 reads TGTGCCAGCGCCTCGGGACAGGGTAACAATGAGCAGTTCTTC. Translation: CASASGQGNNEQFF.

This chain connects TRBV11-2 to TRBJ2-5; TRBD2 agrees at 7 bases. The CDR3 contains 15 residues. CDR1 and CDR2 (germline): SGHAT, FQNNGV. Trimming at V came to 0 bases and at J to 5 bases, leaving 6 bases not matched to a gene. Here the CDR3 reads CASSLEGGISETQYF. The CDR3 nucleotides read TGTGCCAGCAGCTTAGAGGGGGGGATCTCGGAGACCCAGTACTTC.

V gene TRBV7-8 combines with J gene TRBJ1-2, with 8 nucleotides matching TRBD1. The CDR3 contains 16 residues. With 5 bases clipped from V and 1 base from J, the junction kept 9 bases outside the gene matches. The germline CDR1 and CDR2 sequences are SGHVS and FQNEAQ. The CDR3 DNA reads TGTGCCAGCAGCCTTGGGCAGGGGGCGCTTAACTATGGCTACACCTTC. Its translation is CASSLGQGALNYGYTF.

The rearrangement links TRBV25-1 to TRBJ2-1, with 9 bases aligning to TRBD2. Unmatched junction bases numbered 5, after V lost 4 bases and J lost 4 bases. CDR3 size: 15 residues. Germline CDR1 and CDR2: MGHDK and SYGVNS. This CDR3 reads CASSAGLAWYNEQFF. For the CDR3, the DNA is TGTGCCAGCAGTGCAGGACTAGCGTGGTACAATGAGCAGTTCTTC. Together with reference TRBV25-1 and TRBJ2-1, the CDR3 gives the full variable domain: EADIYQTPRYLVIGTGKKITLECSQTMGHDKMYWYQQDPGMELHLIHYSYGVNSTEKGDLSSESTVSRIRTEHFPLTLESARPSHTSQYLCASSAGLAWYNEQFFGPGTRLTVL.

In this sample, this clone turned up once. The V gene is TRBV28, the J gene TRBJ2-5; 13 positions agree with TRBD2. The CDR3 totals 14 residues. V was clipped by 10 bases and J by 5 bases; unmatched bases: 7. The germline CDR1 and CDR2 sequences are MDHEN and SYDVKM. The CDR3 loop reads CATTSGGARETQYF. The CDR3 coding sequence is TGTGCCACCACTAGCGGGGGGGCCAGGGAGACCCAGTACTTC.

The chain joins TRBV6-1 to TRBJ1-5, with 7 bases aligning to TRBD1. The CDR3 totals 12 residues. Looked up from germline, CDR1 is MNHNS and CDR2 is SASEGT. The V and J ends lost 6 bases and 8 bases, in that order; junction bases with no gene match: 4. The CDR3, as DNA: TGTGCCAGCAGCGCTCAGGGGGAGCCCCAGCATTTT. Translation gives CASSAQGEPQHF.

The chain has TRBV6-1 and TRBJ2-2; 7 bases align to TRBD1. The CDR3 length is 15 residues. The ends lost 2 bases at V and 3 bases at J; junction bases unmatched: 3. Germline lookup yields CDR1 MNHNS and CDR2 SASEGT. CDR3: CASSERQGYTGELFF. The CDR3 nucleotides are TGTGCCAGCAGTGAAAGACAGGGTTACACCGGGGAGCTGTTTTTT.

The V and J genes are TRBV13 and TRBJ2-3; no definite D call. CDR3 length equals 16 residues. V was trimmed by 0 bases and J by 2 bases, leaving 12 bases between them. Germline V gene lookup returns CDR1 PRHDT and CDR2 FYEKMQ (reference sequence). CDR3 sequence reads: CASSLGVRSVTDTQYF. DNA for the CDR3: TGTGCCAGCAGCTTAGGCGTCCGGTCCGTCACAGATACGCAGTATTTT.

V usage is TRBV9 and J usage is TRBJ1-6, with TRBD1 as a possible D gene (6 bases). V was shortened by 0 bases and J by 7 bases, with 14 bases between the two germline ends. CDR1 is SGDLS, CDR2 YYNGEE, per germline. The CDR3 has 16 amino acids. This chain's CDR3 is CASSVAQGPNNSPLHF. DNA of the CDR3: TGTGCCAGCAGCGTAGCTCAGGGGCCCAACAATTCACCCCTCCACTTT. Variable domain in full (rest from reference TRBV9 and TRBJ1-6): DSGVTQTPKHLITATGQRVTLRCSPRSGDLSVYWYQQSLDQGLQFLIQYYNGEERAKGNILERFSAQQFPDLHSELNLSSLELGDSALYFCASSVAQGPNNSPLHFGNGTRLTVT.

The chain recombines TRBV28 with TRBJ2-5, with D possibly TRBD1 on 5 matching bases. Germline V gene data show CDR1 as MDHEN and CDR2 as SYDVKM. V lost 3 bases, J lost 6 bases, and 11 bases lay in between. This CDR3 region has 13 residues. The CDR3 sequence: CASSLLQGKTQYF. For the CDR3, the DNA is TGTGCCAGCAGTTTGCTGCAGGGAAAGACCCAGTACTTC.

The chain couples TRBV3-1 (or the pseudogene TRBV3-2) to TRBJ1-2, with D perhaps TRBD1 (6 bases). Trimming removed 4 bases from V and 6 bases from J, with 18 bases in between. The CDR3 length is 15 residues. Germline lookup yields CDR1 LGHDT and CDR2 YNNKEL (reference sequence). The CDR3 loop reads CASSPTRGGLNGYTF. As DNA, the CDR3 is TGTGCCAGCAGCCCTACCAGAGGGGGTTTAAATGGCTACACCTTC.

The chain joins TRBV27 to TRBJ2-7, with 11 bases lining up with TRBD2. Germline V lookup: CDR1 MNHEY, CDR2 SMNVEV (reference sequence). The CDR3 is 14 residues long. V shed 3 bases and J 5 bases; nucleotides not matched to a gene: 3. CDR3 loop: CASSFTSGSDEQYF. The CDR3 nucleotides are TGTGCCAGCAGTTTTACTAGCGGGAGCGACGAGCAGTACTTC.

The rearrangement joins TRBV7-8 to TRBJ1-2; D gene ambiguous. This CDR3 is 14 amino acids long. Germline V gene sequence: CDR1 SGHVS, CDR2 FQNEAQ. V lost 3 bases, J lost 4 bases, and 12 bases lay in between. The CDR3 nucleotides are TGTGCCAGCAGCTTGCAGGTAACCGGCTATGGCTACACCTTC. Translated, it gives CASSLQVTGYGYTF.

V is TRBV6-5 and J is TRBJ2-7; D might be TRBD1 (8 bases). The CDR3 sequence is 16 residues long. V lost 0 bases to trimming and J lost 4 bases, with 16 bases between them. CDR1 and CDR2 from the germline V gene are MNHEY and SVGAGI. In DNA form, the CDR3 reads TGTGCCAGCAGTTACTCCGAATACAGGGGGGGGTACGAGCAGTACTTC. It yields the protein CASSYSEYRGGYEQYF.

CDR3 sequence: CASSPPGVRDKNSPLHF. CDR3 DNA: TGTGCCAGCTCACCACCAGGGGTACGCGATAAGAATTCACCCCTCCACTTT. The chain combines TRBV18 with TRBJ1-6; possible D gene TRBD1, 5 bases. The V end was cut by 0 bases, the J end by 7 bases, with 16 bases between. CDR1 and CDR2 (germline): KGHSH, LQKENI. This CDR3 has 17 residues.

The chain recombines TRBV5-4 with TRBJ1-1; possible D gene TRBD1, 5 bases. The CDR3 runs to 14 residues. Looked up from germline, CDR1 is SGHNT and CDR2 is YYREEE (reference sequence). Between the trimmed V and J ends, which lost 0 bases and 4 bases, there was a span of 10 bases. CDR3 DNA sequence: TGTGCCAGCAGCTTGGATCAGGGAAGCACTGAAGCTTTCTTT. Its protein product is CASSLDQGSTEAFF.

The V call is TRBV7-2, the J call TRBJ2-7; 11 bases match TRBD2. Losses at the gene ends were 5 bases for V and 5 bases for J; bases not matched to a gene: 2. The germline V gene encodes CDR1 SGHTA and CDR2 FQGNSA. This CDR3 has 13 residues. CDR3 sequence reads: CASSISGGDEQYF. Here the CDR3 DNA reads TGTGCCAGCAGCATTAGCGGGGGGGACGAGCAGTACTTC.

The V call is TRBV2, the J call TRBJ1-2; 7 positions agree with TRBD1. Unmatched junction bases numbered 10, after V lost 6 bases and J lost 3 bases. The CDR3 is 15 residues long. Germline values: CDR1 SNHLY, CDR2 FYNNEI. CDR3 nucleotide sequence: TGTGCCAGCAGGGGGGTTAGACAGGGAGACTATGGCTACACCTTC. Encoded protein: CASRGVRQGDYGYTF.